This is a list of T cell receptor beta chains from one sample in a study of vaccination and CD4 T cells after COVID-19. TCRdb used MiXCR to reprocess the PCR reads, holding one entry per CDR3 protein. Of approximately 7,700 distinct CDR3 sequences listed, under 65% are singletons. Their antigen targets remain unknown. The source material was CD4+ T cells from blood, cultured in vitro. The receptors stem from a human donor in good health. The CDR3 runs from the conserved cysteine through the conserved F or W. Each record gives: V gene, J gene, CDR3 protein.

V gene: TRBV7-2
J gene: TRBJ1-2
CDR3 protein: CASCLDNRGREGYTF

V gene: TRBV20-1
J gene: TRBJ2-3
CDR3 protein: CSAPGGSTDTQYF

V gene: TRBV6-2/TRBV6-3
J gene: TRBJ1-1
CDR3 protein: CASEGGGHGDTEAFF

V gene: TRBV6-2/TRBV6-3
J gene: TRBJ1-6
CDR3 protein: CASSYSPPSPLHF

V gene: TRBV20-1
J gene: TRBJ2-3
CDR3 protein: CSARDRAGSVTDTQYF

V gene: TRBV7-2
J gene: TRBJ1-5
CDR3 protein: CASSLEGRGSNQPQHF

V gene: TRBV5-5
J gene: TRBJ2-3
CDR3 protein: CASSLYPSGTSTDTQYF

V gene: TRBV20-1
J gene: TRBJ1-2
CDR3 protein: CSALGQGLNYGYTF

V gene: TRBV6-1
J gene: TRBJ1-2
CDR3 protein: CASSEREGANYGYTF

V gene: TRBV6-2/TRBV6-3
J gene: TRBJ2-5
CDR3 protein: CASSPSAGGSIGTQYF

V gene: TRBV7-9
J gene: TRBJ1-4
CDR3 protein: CASSLGQGLFF

V gene: TRBV11-2
J gene: TRBJ1-1
CDR3 protein: CASSLTGIAVTEAFF

V gene: TRBV7-9
J gene: TRBJ1-4
CDR3 protein: CASRRVSGTTNEKLFF

V gene: TRBV19
J gene: TRBJ2-5
CDR3 protein: CASSGNRGGETQYF

V gene: TRBV10-1
J gene: TRBJ1-1
CDR3 protein: CASSDSGNTEAFF

V gene: TRBV5-4
J gene: TRBJ1-1
CDR3 protein: CASRAGLSTEAFF

V gene: TRBV20-1
J gene: TRBJ2-2
CDR3 protein: CSARDWFRGGELFF

V gene: TRBV7-2
J gene: TRBJ1-1
CDR3 protein: CASSTTRYNTEAFF

V gene: TRBV7-9
J gene: TRBJ2-7
CDR3 protein: CASSPKFRQGSDEQYF

V gene: TRBV30
J gene: TRBJ1-1
CDR3 protein: CALSRLAGEAFF

V gene: TRBV30
J gene: TRBJ1-2
CDR3 protein: CACTLDSPSGYTF

V gene: TRBV5-6
J gene: TRBJ2-2
CDR3 protein: CASSFLAGRAGELFF